A single T cell receptor beta chain is shown here with its context. This specimen belongs to a study of shared clonotypes between healthy human individuals. Several immunoSEQ plates received, in even portions, the genomic DNA of each subset. Repertoires were generated with immunoSEQ multiplex PCR, while TCRdb's copy carries only in-frame clones and drops some. This sample has about 520,000 clones; 81% occur once, and the top ten carry 12%. This CDR3 is 17 amino acids long. Germline assignment: CDR1 WNHNN and CDR2 SYGVQD (reference sequence). V shed 5 bases, J shed 0 bases, and the junction held 10 bases outside the gene matches.

The specimen was PBMCs. The clonotype was recovered from a woman between 35 and 50 years old in good health. Some clones in this sample may be carry-over from other donors' samples. The chain links TRBV10-1 to TRBJ2-7; TRBD1 agrees at 10 bases. The CDR3 DNA follows: TGCGCCAGCAGTCCCGGGGGACAGGGGACAATCTCCTACGAGCAGTACTTC. Amino acid sequence: CASSPGGQGTISYEQYF.